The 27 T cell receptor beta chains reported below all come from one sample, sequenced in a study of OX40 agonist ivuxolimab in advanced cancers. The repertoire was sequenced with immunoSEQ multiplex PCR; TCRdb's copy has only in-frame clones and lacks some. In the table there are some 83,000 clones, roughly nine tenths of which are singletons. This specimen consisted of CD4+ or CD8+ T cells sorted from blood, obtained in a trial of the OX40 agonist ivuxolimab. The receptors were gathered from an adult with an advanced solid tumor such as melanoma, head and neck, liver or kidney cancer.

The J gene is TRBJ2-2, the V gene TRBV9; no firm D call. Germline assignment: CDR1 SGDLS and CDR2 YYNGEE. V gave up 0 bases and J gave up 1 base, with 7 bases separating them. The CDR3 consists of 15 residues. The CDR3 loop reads CASSVAAQNTGELFF. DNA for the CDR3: TGTGCCAGCAGCGTAGCTGCTCAGAACACCGGGGAGCTGTTTTTT.

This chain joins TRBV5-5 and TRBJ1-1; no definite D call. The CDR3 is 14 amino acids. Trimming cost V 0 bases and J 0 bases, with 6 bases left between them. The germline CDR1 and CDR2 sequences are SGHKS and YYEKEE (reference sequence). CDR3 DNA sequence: TGTGCCAGCAGCTTGGACAGTTTGAACACTGAAGCTTTCTTT. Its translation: CASSLDSLNTEAFF.

CDR3: CASSFPGGANVLTF. CDR3 sequence (DNA): TGCGCCAGCAGCTTCCCAGGGGGGGCCAACGTCCTGACTTTC. The J gene is TRBJ2-6, the V gene TRBV5-1, with TRBD1 as a possible D gene (5 bases). V was pared by 2 bases and J by 4 bases, with 7 bases between. Germline V gene data show CDR1 as SGHRS and CDR2 as YFSETQ. The CDR3 has 14 residues.

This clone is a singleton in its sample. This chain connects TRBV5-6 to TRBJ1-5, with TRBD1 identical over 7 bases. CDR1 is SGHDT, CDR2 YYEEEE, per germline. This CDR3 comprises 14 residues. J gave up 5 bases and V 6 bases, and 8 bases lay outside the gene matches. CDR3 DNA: TGTGCCAGCACCATAAGGGGGCGGGATCAGCCCCAGCATTTT. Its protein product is CASTIRGRDQPQHF.

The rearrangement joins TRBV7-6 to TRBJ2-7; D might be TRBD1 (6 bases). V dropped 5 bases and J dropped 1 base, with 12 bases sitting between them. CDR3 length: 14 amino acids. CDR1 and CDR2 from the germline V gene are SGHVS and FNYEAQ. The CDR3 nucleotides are TGTGCCAGCAGCACCCAACAGGGTTCCTACGAGCAGTACTTC. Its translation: CASSTQQGSYEQYF.

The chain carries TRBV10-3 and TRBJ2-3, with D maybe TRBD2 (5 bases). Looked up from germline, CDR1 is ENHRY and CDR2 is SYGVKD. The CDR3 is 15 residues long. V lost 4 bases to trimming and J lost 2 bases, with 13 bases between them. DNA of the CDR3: TGTGCCATCAGTGGCGAACTAGGGATCACAGATACGCAGTATTTT. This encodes CAISGELGITDTQYF.

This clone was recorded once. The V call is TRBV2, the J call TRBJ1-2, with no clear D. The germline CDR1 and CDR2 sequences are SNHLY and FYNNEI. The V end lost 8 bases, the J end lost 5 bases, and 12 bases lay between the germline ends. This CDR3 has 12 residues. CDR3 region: CASAPDVYGYTF. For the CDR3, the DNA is TGTGCCAGCGCCCCAGACGTTTATGGCTACACCTTC.

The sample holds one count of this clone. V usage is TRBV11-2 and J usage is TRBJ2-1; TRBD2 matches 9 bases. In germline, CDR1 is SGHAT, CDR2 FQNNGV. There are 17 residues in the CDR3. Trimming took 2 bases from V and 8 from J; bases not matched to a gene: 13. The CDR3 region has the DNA TGTGCCAGCAGCTTAAAATTAGCGGGAGCCGGGGGGGATGAGCAGTTCTTC. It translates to CASSLKLAGAGGDEQFF.

CDR3 nucleotide sequence: TGCAGTGCTGGGTTCCACGAGCAGTACTTC. This gives the protein CSAGFHEQYF. The chain couples TRBV20-1 to TRBJ2-7; D is unclear. This CDR3 has 10 amino acids. From germline, CDR1 is DFQATT and CDR2 SNEGSKA (reference sequence). V was trimmed by 5 bases and J by 5 bases, leaving 7 bases between them.

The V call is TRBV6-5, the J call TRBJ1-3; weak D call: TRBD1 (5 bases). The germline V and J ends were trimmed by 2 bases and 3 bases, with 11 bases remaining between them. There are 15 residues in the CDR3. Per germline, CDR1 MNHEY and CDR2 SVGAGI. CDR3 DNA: TGTGCCAGCAGTTACACCCAGGGTGGTGGAAACACCATATATTTT. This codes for CASSYTQGGGNTIYF.

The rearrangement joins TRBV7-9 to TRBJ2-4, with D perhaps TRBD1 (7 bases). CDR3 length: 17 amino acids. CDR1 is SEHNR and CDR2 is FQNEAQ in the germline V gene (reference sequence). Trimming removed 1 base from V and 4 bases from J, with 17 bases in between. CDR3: CASSLVNQGGRKNIQYF. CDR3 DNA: TGTGCCAGCAGCTTAGTAAACCAGGGGGGAAGGAAAAACATTCAGTACTTC.

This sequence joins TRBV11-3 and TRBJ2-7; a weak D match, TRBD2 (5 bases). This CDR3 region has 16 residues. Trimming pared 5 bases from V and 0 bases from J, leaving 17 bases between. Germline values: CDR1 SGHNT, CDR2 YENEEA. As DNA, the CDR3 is TGTGCCAGCAGCCCCGGACTGTCCGCTTTCTCCTACGAGCAGTACTTC. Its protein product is CASSPGLSAFSYEQYF.

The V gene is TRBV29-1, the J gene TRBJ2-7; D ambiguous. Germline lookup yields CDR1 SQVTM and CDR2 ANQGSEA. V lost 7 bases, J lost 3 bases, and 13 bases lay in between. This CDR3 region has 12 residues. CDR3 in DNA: TGCAGCGCGAGCCCCAGCGTCTACGAGCAGTACTTC. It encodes CSASPSVYEQYF.

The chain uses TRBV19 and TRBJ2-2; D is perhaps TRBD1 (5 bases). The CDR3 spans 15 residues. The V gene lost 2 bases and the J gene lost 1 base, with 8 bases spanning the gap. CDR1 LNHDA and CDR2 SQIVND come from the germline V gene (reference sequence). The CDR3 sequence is CASSIRTLNTGELFF. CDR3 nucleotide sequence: TGTGCCAGTAGTATAAGGACATTGAACACCGGGGAGCTGTTTTTT.

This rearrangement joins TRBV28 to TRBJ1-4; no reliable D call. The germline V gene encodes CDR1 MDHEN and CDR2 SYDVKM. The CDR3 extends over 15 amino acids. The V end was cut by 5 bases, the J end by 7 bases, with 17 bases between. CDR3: CASSPLGLEGEKLFF. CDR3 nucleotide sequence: TGTGCCAGCAGTCCCCTAGGTTTGGAGGGTGAAAAACTGTTTTTT.

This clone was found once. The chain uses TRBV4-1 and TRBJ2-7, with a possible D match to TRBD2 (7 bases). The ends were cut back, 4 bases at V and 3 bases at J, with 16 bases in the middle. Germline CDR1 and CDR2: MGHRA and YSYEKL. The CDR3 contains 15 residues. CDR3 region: CASSPGRGGNYEQYF. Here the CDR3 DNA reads TGCGCCAGCAGCCCCGGAAGGGGGGGAAACTACGAGCAGTACTTC.

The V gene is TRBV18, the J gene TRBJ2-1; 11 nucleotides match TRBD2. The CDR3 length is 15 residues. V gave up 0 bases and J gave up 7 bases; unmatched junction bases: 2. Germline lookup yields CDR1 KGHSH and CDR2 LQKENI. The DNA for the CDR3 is TGTGCCAGCTCACCACCGGCTAGCGGGAGGAATGAGCAGTTCTTC. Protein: CASSPPASGRNEQFF. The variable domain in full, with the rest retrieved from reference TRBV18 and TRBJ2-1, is NAGVMQNPRHLVRRRGQEARLRCSPMKGHSHVYWYRQLPEEGLKFMVYLQKENIIDESGMPKERFSAEFPKEGPSILRIQQVVRGDSAAYFCASSPPASGRNEQFFGPGTRLTVL.

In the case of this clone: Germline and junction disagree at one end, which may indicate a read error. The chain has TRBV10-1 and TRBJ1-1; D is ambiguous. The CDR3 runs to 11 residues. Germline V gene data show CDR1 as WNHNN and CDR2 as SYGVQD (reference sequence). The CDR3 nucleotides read TGCGCCAGCGGTGAGCTTACTGAAGCTTTCTTT. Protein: CASGELTEAFF.

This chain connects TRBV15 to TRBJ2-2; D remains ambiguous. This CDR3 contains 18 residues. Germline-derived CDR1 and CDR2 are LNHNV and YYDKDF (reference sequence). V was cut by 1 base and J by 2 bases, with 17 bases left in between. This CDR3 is CATSRVPPRSANTGELFF. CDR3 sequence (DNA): TGTGCCACCAGCAGAGTTCCCCCCCGGAGTGCAAACACCGGGGAGCTGTTTTTT. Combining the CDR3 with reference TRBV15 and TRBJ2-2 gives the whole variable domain DAMVIQNPRYQVTQFGKPVTLSCSQTLNHNVMYWYQQKSSQAPKLLFHYYDKDFNNEADTPDNFQSRRPNTSFCFLDIRSPGLGDTAMYLCATSRVPPRSANTGELFFGEGSRLTVL.

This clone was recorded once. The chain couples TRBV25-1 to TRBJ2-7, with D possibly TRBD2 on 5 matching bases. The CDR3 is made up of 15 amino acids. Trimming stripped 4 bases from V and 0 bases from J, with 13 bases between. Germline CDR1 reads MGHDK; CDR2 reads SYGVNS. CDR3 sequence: CASSAIATSSYEQYF. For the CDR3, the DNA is TGTGCCAGCAGTGCTATAGCGACCAGCTCCTACGAGCAGTACTTC.

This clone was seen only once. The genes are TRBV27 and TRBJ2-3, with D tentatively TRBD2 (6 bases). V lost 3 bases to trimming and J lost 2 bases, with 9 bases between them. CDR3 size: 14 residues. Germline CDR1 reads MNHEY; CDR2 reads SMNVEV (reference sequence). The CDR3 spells CASSFLAPTDTQYF. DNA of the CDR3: TGTGCCAGCAGTTTTCTAGCGCCCACAGATACGCAGTATTTT.

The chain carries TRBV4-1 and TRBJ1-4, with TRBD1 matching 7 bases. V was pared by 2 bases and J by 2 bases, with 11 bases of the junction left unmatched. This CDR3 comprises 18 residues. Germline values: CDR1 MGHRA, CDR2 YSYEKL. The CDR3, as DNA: TGCGCCAGCAGCCAAAACGCCCTTAAACAGGGGACTAATGAAAAACTGTTTTTT. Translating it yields CASSQNALKQGTNEKLFF.

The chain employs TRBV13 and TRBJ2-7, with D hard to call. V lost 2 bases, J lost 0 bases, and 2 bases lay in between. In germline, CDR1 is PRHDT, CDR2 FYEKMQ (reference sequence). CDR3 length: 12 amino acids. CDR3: CASSLFSYEQYF. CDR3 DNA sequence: TGTGCCAGCAGCTTATTCTCCTACGAGCAGTACTTC.

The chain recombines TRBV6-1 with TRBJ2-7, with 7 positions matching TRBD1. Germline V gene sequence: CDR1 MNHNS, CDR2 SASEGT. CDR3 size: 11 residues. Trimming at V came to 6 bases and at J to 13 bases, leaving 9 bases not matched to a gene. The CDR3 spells CASREWTGAYF. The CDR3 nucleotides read TGTGCCAGCAGGGAATGGACAGGTGCCTACTTC.

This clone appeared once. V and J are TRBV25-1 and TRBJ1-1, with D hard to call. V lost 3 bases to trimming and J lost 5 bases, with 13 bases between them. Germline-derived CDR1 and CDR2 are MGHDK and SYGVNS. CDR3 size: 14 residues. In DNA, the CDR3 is TGTGCCAGCAGTGAGGGCCTTTCTAGGACTGAAGCTTTCTTT. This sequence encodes CASSEGLSRTEAFF. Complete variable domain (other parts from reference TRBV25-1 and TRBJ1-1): EADIYQTPRYLVIGTGKKITLECSQTMGHDKMYWYQQDPGMELHLIHYSYGVNSTEKGDLSSESTVSRIRTEHFPLTLESARPSHTSQYLCASSEGLSRTEAFFGQGTRLTVV.

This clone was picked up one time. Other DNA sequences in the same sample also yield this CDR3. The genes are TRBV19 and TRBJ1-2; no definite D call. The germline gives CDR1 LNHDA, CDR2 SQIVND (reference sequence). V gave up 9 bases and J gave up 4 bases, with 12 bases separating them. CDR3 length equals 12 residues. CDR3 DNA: TGTGCCAGCAGCACTCTGGGCTATGGCTACACCTTC. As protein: CASSTLGYGYTF.

The CDR3 loop reads CATTSGGQETQYF. The CDR3 nucleotides are TGTGCCACGACTAGCGGCGGGCAAGAGACCCAGTACTTC. V is TRBV28 and J is TRBJ2-5, with 9 bases lining up with TRBD2. The CDR3 sequence is 13 residues long. From germline, CDR1 is MDHEN and CDR2 SYDVKM. V shed 10 bases and J 2 bases; nucleotides not matched to a gene: 5.